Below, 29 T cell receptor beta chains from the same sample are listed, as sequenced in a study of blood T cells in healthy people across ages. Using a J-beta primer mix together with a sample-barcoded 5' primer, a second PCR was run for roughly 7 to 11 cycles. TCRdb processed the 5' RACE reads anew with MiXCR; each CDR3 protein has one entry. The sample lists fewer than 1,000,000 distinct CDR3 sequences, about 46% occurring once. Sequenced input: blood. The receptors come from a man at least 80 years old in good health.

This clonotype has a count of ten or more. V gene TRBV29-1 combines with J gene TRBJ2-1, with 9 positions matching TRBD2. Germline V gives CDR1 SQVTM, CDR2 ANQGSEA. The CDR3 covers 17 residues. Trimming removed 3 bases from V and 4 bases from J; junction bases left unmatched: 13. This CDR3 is CSVEANVGTSSYNEQFF. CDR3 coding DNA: TGCAGCGTTGAGGCGAACGTCGGGACTAGCAGTTACAATGAGCAGTTCTTC.

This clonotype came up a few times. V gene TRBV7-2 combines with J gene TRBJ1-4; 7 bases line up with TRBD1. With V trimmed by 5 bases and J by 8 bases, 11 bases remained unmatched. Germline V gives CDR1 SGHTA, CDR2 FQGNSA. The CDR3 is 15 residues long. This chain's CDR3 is CASSPLTGVGEKLFF. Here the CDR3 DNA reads TGTGCCAGCAGCCCCCTCACAGGGGTTGGGGAAAAACTGTTTTTT. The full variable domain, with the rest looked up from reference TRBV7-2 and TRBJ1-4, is GAGVSQSPSNKVTEKGKDVELRCDPISGHTALYWYRQSLGQGLEFLIYFQGNSAPDKSGLPSDRFSAERTGGSVSTLTIQRTQQEDSAVYLCASSPLTGVGEKLFFGSGTQLSVL.

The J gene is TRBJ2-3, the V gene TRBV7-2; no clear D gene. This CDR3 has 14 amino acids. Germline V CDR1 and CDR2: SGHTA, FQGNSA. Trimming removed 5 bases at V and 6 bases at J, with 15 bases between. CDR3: CASSERRVGDTQYF. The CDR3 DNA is TGTGCCAGCAGCGAAAGGCGAGTAGGGGATACGCAGTATTTT.

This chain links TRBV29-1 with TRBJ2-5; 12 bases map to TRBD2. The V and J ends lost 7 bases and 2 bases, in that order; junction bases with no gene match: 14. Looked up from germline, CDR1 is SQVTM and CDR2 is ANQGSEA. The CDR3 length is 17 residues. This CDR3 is CSAQTYGLAGLQETQYF. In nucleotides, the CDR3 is TGCAGCGCCCAAACTTACGGACTAGCGGGACTGCAAGAGACCCAGTACTTC.

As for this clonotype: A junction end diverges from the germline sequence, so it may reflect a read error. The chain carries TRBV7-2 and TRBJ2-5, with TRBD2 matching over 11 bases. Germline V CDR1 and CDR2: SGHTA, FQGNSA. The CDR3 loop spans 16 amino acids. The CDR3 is CAGSLVAGGIQETQYF. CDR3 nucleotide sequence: TGTGCCGGCAGCTTAGTAGCGGGAGGGATCCAAGAGACCCAGTACTTC.

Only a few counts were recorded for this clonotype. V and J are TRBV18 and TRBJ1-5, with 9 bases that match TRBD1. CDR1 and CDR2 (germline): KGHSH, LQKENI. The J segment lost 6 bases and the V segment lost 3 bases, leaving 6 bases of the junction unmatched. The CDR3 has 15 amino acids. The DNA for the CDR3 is TGTGCCAGCTCACCGGGGACAGGGTTTGGTCAGCCCCAGCATTTT. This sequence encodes CASSPGTGFGQPQHF.

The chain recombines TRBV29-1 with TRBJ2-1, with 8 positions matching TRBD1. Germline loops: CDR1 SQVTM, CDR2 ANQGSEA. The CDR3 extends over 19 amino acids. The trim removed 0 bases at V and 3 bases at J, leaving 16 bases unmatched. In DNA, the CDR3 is TGCAGCGTTGAAGATAAGGACAGGGTAACTCTTAGCAGCTACAATGAGCAGTTCTTC. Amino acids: CSVEDKDRVTLSSYNEQFF.

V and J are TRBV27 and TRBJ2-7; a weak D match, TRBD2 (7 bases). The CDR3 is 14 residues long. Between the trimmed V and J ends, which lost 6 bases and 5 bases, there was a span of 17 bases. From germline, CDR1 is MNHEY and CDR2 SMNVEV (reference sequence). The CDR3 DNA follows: TGTGCCAGCAGCCCGGGGGGCACCTTTAACGAGCAGTACTTC. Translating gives CASSPGGTFNEQYF.

CDR3 sequence (DNA): TGTGCCAGCAGCTTTAAAGGGGAGACCGGGGAGCTGTTTTTT. Protein product: CASSFKGETGELFF. The J gene is TRBJ2-2, the V gene TRBV5-5; either TRBD1 or TRBD2 may fit D (5 bases each). The germline V and J ends were trimmed by 2 bases and 5 bases, with 10 bases remaining between them. The CDR3 covers 14 residues. CDR1 is SGHKS, CDR2 YYEKEE, per germline (reference sequence).

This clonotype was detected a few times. The CDR3 loop reads CASSLAGAESYEQFF. The CDR3 nucleotides are TGCGCCAGCAGCTTGGCCGGGGCGGAGAGCTATGAGCAGTTCTTC. The chain uses TRBV5-1 and TRBJ2-1; perhaps D is TRBD1 or TRBD2 (5 bases each). The CDR3 loop spans 15 amino acids. V gave up 0 bases and J gave up 8 bases, with 15 bases separating them. Germline V gene sequence: CDR1 SGHRS, CDR2 YFSETQ.

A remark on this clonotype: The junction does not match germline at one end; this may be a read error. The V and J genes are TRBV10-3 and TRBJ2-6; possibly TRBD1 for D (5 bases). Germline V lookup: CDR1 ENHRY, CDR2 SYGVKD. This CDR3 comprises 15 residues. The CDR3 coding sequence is TGTGCCATCAGTGAGGAAGAATCTGGGGCCGACGTCCTGACTTTC. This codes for CAISEEESGADVLTF.

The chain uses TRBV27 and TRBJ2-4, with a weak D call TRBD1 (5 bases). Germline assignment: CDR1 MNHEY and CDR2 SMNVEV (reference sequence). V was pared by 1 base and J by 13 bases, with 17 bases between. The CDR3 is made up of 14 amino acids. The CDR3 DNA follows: TGTGCCAGCAGTTTATGGGGCAGGTCGTTAGAGCAGTACTTC. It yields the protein CASSLWGRSLEQYF.

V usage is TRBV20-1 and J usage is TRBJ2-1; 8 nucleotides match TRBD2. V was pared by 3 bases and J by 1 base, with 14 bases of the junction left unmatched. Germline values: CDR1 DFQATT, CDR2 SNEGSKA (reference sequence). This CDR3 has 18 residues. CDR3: CSASKGKEREISYNEQFF. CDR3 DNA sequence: TGCAGTGCTAGTAAGGGGAAGGAGCGGGAGATTTCCTACAATGAGCAGTTCTTC.

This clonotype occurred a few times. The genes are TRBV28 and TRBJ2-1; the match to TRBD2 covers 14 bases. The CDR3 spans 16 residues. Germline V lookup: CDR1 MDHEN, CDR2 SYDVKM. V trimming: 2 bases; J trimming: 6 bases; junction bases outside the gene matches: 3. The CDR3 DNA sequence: TGTGCCAGCAGTTTACCGGGACTAGCGGGAGTCAATGAGCAGTTCTTC. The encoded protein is CASSLPGLAGVNEQFF.

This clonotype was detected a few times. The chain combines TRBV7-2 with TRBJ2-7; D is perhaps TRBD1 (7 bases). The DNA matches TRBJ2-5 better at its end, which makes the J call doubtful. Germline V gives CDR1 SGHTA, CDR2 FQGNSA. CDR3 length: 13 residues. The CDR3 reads CASTRGVEGTQYF. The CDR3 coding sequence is TGTGCCAGCACCAGGGGGGTCGAGGGGACCCAGTACTTC.

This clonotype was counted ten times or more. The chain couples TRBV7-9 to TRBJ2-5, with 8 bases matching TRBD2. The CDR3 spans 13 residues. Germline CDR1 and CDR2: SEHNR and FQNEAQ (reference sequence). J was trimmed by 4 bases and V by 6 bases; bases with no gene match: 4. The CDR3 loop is CASRGLAGETQYF. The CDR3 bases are TGTGCCAGCAGAGGTCTAGCGGGAGAGACCCAGTACTTC.

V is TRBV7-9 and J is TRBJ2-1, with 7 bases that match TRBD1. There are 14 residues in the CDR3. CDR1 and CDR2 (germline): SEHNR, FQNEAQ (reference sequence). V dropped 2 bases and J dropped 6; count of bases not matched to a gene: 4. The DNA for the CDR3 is TGTGCCAGCAGCTTAAGGGGGCTCGGCAATGAGCAGTTCTTC. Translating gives CASSLRGLGNEQFF.

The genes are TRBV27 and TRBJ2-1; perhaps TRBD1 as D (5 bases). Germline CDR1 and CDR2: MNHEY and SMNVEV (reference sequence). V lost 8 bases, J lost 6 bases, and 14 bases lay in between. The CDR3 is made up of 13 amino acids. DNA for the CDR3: TGTGCCAGCTTGGGGCAGGGCGGCAATGAGCAGTTCTTC. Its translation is CASLGQGGNEQFF.

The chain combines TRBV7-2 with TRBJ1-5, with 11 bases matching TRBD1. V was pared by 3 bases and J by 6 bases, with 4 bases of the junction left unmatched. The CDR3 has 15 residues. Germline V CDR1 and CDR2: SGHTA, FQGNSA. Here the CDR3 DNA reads TGTGCCAGCAGCTTGACCGGGACAGGGGGTCAGCCCCAGCATTTT. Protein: CASSLTGTGGQPQHF.

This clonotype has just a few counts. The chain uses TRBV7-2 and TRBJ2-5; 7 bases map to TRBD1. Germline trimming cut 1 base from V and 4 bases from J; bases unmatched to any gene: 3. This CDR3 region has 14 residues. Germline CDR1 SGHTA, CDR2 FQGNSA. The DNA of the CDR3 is TGTGCCAGCAGCTTAGGAGGGGGCGTAGAGACCCAGTACTTC. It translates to CASSLGGGVETQYF.

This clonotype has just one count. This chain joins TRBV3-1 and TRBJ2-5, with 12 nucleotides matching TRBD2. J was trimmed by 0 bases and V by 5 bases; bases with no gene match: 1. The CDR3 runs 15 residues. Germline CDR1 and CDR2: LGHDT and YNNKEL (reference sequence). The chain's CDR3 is CASSSSGGDQETQYF. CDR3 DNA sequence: TGTGCCAGCAGCTCTAGCGGGGGGGACCAAGAGACCCAGTACTTC.

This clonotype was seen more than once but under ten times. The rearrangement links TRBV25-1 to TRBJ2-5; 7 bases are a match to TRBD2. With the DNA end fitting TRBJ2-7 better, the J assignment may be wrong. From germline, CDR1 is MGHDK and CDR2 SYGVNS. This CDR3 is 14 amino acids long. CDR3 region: CASSYSGYSGEQYF. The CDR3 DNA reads TGTGCCAGCAGTTATAGCGGGTACTCGGGCGAGCAGTACTTC.

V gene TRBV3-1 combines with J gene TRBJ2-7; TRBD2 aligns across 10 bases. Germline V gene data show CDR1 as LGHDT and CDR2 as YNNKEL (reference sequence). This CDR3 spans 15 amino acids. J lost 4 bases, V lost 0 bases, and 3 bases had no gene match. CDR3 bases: TGTGCCAGCAGCCAAGATGCTAGCGGGAGTTACGAGCAGTACTTC. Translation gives CASSQDASGSYEQYF.

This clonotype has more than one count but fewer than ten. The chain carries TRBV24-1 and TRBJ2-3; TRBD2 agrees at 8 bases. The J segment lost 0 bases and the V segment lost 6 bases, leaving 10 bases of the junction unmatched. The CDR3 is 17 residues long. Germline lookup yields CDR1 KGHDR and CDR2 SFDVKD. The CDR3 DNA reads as TGTGCCACCAGTCTCTCTAGCGGGCGTACTAGCACAGATACGCAGTATTTT. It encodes CATSLSSGRTSTDTQYF.

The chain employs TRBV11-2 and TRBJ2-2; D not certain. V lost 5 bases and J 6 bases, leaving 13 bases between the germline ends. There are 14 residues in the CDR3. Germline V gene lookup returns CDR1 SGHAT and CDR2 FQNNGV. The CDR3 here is CASSPIRGSGELFF. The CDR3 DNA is TGTGCCAGCAGCCCAATTAGAGGCTCCGGGGAGCTGTTTTTT.

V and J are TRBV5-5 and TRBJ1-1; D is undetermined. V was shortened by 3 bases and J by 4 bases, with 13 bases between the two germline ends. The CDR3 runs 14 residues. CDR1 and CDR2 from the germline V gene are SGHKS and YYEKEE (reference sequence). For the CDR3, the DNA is TGTGCCAGCAGCTCGGAAGGGAGAGGCACTGAAGCTTTCTTT. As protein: CASSSEGRGTEAFF.

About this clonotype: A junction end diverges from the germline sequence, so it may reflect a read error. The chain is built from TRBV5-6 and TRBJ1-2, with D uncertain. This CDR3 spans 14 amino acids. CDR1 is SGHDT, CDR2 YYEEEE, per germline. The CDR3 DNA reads TGTGCCTGCAGCTTGGAACTGACCGGCTATGGCTACACCTTC. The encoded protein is CACSLELTGYGYTF.

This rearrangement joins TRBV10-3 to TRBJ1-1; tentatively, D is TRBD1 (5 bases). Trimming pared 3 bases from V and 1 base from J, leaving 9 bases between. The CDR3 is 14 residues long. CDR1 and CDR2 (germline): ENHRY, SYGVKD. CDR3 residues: CAISEWGENTEAFF. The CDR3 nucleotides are TGTGCCATCAGTGAATGGGGCGAGAACACTGAAGCTTTCTTT.

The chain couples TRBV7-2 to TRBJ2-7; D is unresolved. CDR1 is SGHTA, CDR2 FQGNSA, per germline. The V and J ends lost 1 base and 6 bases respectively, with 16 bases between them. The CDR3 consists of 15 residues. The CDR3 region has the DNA TGTGCCAGCAGCTTAGGGACGGCGTTGACTGGCGAGCAGTACTTC. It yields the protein CASSLGTALTGEQYF.